This T cell receptor beta chain originates from a study of shared clonotypes between healthy human individuals. Per germline, CDR1 MNHNS and CDR2 SASEGT. The V segment lost 7 bases and the J segment 2 bases; nucleotides outside the gene matches: 6. The CDR3 length is 14 residues. Assay used: immunoSEQ multiplex PCR; TCRdb lists only in-frame clones, some missing. The sample carries approximately 470,000 clones, roughly 80% recorded once. The clonotype was recovered from a middle-aged woman in good health. Some clones in this sample may be carry-over from other donors' samples. Sequenced material: PBMCs. The chain combines TRBV6-1 with TRBJ2-7; 9 bases fit TRBD1. The CDR3, as DNA: TGTGCCAGCATCTTCGGGACAGGGCCCTACGAGCAGTACTTC. Its translation is CASIFGTGPYEQYF.